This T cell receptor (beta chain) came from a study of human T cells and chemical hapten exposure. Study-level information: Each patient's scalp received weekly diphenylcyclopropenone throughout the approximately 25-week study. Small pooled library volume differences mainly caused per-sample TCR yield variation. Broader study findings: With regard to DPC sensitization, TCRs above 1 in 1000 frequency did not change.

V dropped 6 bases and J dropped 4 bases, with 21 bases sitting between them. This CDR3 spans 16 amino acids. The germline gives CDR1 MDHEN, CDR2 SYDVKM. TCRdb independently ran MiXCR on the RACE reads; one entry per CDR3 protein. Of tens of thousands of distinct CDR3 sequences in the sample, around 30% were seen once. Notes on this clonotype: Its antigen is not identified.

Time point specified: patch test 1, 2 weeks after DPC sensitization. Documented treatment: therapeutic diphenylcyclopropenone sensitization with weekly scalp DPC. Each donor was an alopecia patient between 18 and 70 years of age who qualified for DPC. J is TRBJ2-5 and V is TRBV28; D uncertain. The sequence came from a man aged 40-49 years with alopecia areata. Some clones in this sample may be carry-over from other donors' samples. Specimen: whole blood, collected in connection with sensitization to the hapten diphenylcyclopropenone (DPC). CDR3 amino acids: CASSTPRALGGETQYF. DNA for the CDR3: TGTGCCAGCAGCACACCCCGGGCCCTCGGCGGAGAGACCCAGTACTTC.